This T cell receptor beta chain emerged from a study of T-cell reconstitution after alpha-beta-depleted transplantation in children. The study, taken as a whole, reports: T-cell counts and diversity at one year post-transplant came mainly from newly produced T cells.

V gave up 5 bases and J gave up 3 bases; unmatched junction bases: 2. Per the germline V gene, CDR1 is MDHEN and CDR2 is SYDVKM. There are 13 residues in the CDR3. As it was prepared, the TCRbeta library received unique molecular identifiers. TCRdb reprocessed the PCR reads via MiXCR and lists one record per CDR3 protein. The profile shows 200,000 to 250,000 distinct CDR3 sequences, around 7.8% of them singletons. As to this clonotype: Antigen specificity is unknown.

V and J are TRBV28 and TRBJ1-2; 8 bases align to TRBD1. The input for sequencing was PBMCs, mostly from graft donor cells, taken 180 days after TCRalphabeta/CD19-depleted stem cell transplant. The source of this sequence is a male patient younger than 18 who had a stem cell transplant for acute lymphoblastic leukemia, so the T cells may come from the graft donor. As DNA, the CDR3 is TGTGCCAGCAGTATCAGGGGGCACTATGGCTACACCTTC. Translating gives CASSIRGHYGYTF.